This TCR beta chain is drawn from a study of Ad26.COV2.S vaccination and SARS-CoV-2 variants. The wider study: Intramuscularly, Ad26.COV2.S was given either once or twice, 56 days apart. Findings and limits, study-wide: The study found higher spike-specific TCR breadth in vaccine than placebo recipients. A substantial breadth of spike-specific CD8+ and CD4+ T cell responses after vaccination has been reported.

Of note for this clone: The antigen is undetermined.

Sequencing used immunoSEQ multiplex PCR; TCRdb keeps in-frame clones, though not all of them. The top ten hold roughly 3.5% of the sample, which has about 280,000 clones, around 87% seen once. The length of the CDR3 is 16 residues. Germline assignment: CDR1 SGDLS and CDR2 YYNGEE. J gave up 0 bases and V 2 bases, and 3 bases lay outside the gene matches. Described treatment: roughly 19 received Ad26.COV2.S at low or high dose, single or two shots; about five received placebo; per-sample allocation not given. Each sample was drawn 63 days after the first injection (of vaccine or placebo). Vaccination used an Ad26 vector expressing Wuhan-strain SARS-CoV-2 spike.

J is TRBJ2-3 and V is TRBV9; 10 nucleotides line up with TRBD2. Here the sequenced sample was peripheral blood, taken in a trial of Ad26.COV2.S vaccine versus placebo. The receptor comes from a person between 18 and 65 years old who received the Ad26.COV2.S COVID-19 vaccine or a placebo. In nucleotides, the CDR3 is TGTGCCAGCAGCGTTCGGACTAGCGGTAGCACAGATACGCAGTATTTT. Protein product: CASSVRTSGSTDTQYF.